Listed here are 29 T cell receptor beta chains from one sample, sequenced in a study of blood T cell repertoires in COVID-19 (dated by TCRdb to the early 2020s). The library was prepared using the immunoSEQ multiplex PCR assay. Here the immuneACCESS table is served through TCRdb, limited to in-frame sequences with V and J called. Missing clones are a known gap in these copies; in checked studies unresolved V genes cover under half, and the rest lacks a known reason. For this sample there are under 200,000 clones; around 80% appear just once. In total, the top ten clones hold 3.6% of the sample. Sequenced: PBMCs or T cells enriched from blood (not recorded which). These receptors came from a woman aged 45-65 years in a cohort exposed to, infected with or recovered from COVID-19 (not recorded which).

The chain joins TRBV27 to TRBJ2-1, with 9 bases lining up with TRBD1. From germline, CDR1 is MNHEY and CDR2 SMNVEV (reference sequence). J was trimmed by 7 bases and V by 5 bases; bases with no gene match: 3. The CDR3 covers 13 residues. CDR3 bases: TGTGCCAGCAGTACCGGGACAGGGAATGAGCAGTTCTTC. Protein product: CASSTGTGNEQFF.

The chain uses TRBV2 and TRBJ2-1, with TRBD2 identical over 15 bases. Germline V CDR1 and CDR2: SNHLY, FYNNEI. After removal of 6 bases from V and 10 bases from J, the junction contained 10 bases not matched to a gene. This CDR3 is built from 16 residues. CDR3 amino acids: CASSLRTSGGASEQFF. DNA for the CDR3: TGTGCCAGCAGCCTCCGGACTAGCGGGGGGGCCTCAGAGCAGTTCTTC.

A word on this clone: The junction does not match germline at one end; this may be a read error. The chain joins TRBV7-9 to TRBJ2-7; tentative D call: TRBD1 (6 bases). The CDR3 runs to 14 residues. Germline CDR1 and CDR2: SEHNR and FQNEAQ (reference sequence). CDR3 DNA sequence: TGTGCCAGCAGCTTAGAGGGGGTTGTGGGGTCTTTGGACTTC. This codes for CASSLEGVVGSLDF.

This clone was detected once. The CDR3: CSVGGGNEKLFF. DNA for the CDR3: TGCAGCGTTGGAGGGGGAAATGAAAAACTGTTTTTT. The chain combines TRBV29-1 with TRBJ1-4; perhaps TRBD1 as D (6 bases). The CDR3 sequence is 12 residues long. The germline V gene has CDR1 SQVTM and CDR2 ANQGSEA. Deletions cut 4 bases from V and 5 bases from J, with 8 bases between.

The J gene is TRBJ2-7, the V gene TRBV7-9; 10 bases align to TRBD1. This CDR3 has 14 amino acids. The germline CDR1 and CDR2 sequences are SEHNR and FQNEAQ (reference sequence). J was trimmed by 4 bases and V by 5 bases; bases with no gene match: 5. In DNA, the CDR3 is TGTGCCAGCAGCCCTGGACAGGGGGTGTACGAGCAGTACTTC. Translating it yields CASSPGQGVYEQYF.

The chain is built from TRBV7-9 and TRBJ2-2; 8 bases are a match to TRBD1. The trim removed 2 bases at V and 0 bases at J, leaving 8 bases unmatched. Germline lookup yields CDR1 SEHNR and CDR2 FQNEAQ (reference sequence). The CDR3 has 18 amino acids. This CDR3 reads CASSLQLRTGPNTGELFF. The CDR3 DNA follows: TGTGCCAGCAGCTTACAGTTAAGGACAGGGCCGAACACCGGGGAGCTGTTTTTT.

This clone was recorded once. The gene calls are TRBV19 and TRBJ1-1; 7 bases align to TRBD1. There are 12 residues in the CDR3. The V segment lost 9 bases and the J segment 7 bases; nucleotides outside the gene matches: 8. Germline assignment: CDR1 LNHDA and CDR2 SQIVND (reference sequence). The CDR3, as DNA: TGTGCCAGCAGGGGGGAAAATAGTGAAGCTTTCTTT. This translates into CASRGENSEAFF.

The chain is built from TRBV2 and TRBJ2-2; D gene ambiguous. The germline CDR1 and CDR2 sequences are SNHLY and FYNNEI. The V and J ends lost 0 bases and 5 bases respectively, with 7 bases between them. CDR3 size: 14 residues. The CDR3 coding sequence is TGTGCCAGCAGTGAAGCCGACACGACCGGGGAGCTGTTTTTT. Translation: CASSEADTTGELFF. The entire variable domain, with the rest obtained from reference TRBV2 and TRBJ2-2, is as follows: EPEVTQTPSHQVTQMGQEVILRCVPISNHLYFYWYRQILGQKVEFLVSFYNNEISEKSEIFDDQFSVERPDGSNFTLKIRSTKLEDSAMYFCASSEADTTGELFFGEGSRLTVL.

This chain links TRBV5-4 with TRBJ1-1; no clear D gene. Germline lookup yields CDR1 SGHNT and CDR2 YYREEE (reference sequence). The CDR3 is 15 residues long. Deletions cut 3 bases from V and 1 base from J, with 13 bases between. The DNA of the CDR3 is TGTGCCAGCAGCTCAATGGCAGGTTGGAACACTGAAGCTTTCTTT. This sequence encodes CASSSMAGWNTEAFF.

The gene calls are TRBV9 and TRBJ1-3; no reliable D call. CDR3 length equals 15 residues. Germline loops: CDR1 SGDLS, CDR2 YYNGEE. V lost 0 bases to trimming and J lost 1 base, with 8 bases between them. The CDR3 region has the DNA TGTGCCAGCAGCGTAGGCCCGGGTTCTGGAAACACCATATATTTT. It specifies CASSVGPGSGNTIYF.

The chain carries TRBV7-6 and TRBJ2-5, with D hard to call. Per the germline V gene, CDR1 is SGHVS and CDR2 is FNYEAQ. The V end lost 4 bases, the J end lost 1 base, and 4 bases lay between the germline ends. This CDR3 has 12 residues. The CDR3 bases are TGTGCCAGCAGCTGGCCCCAAGAGACCCAGTACTTC. Translating gives CASSWPQETQYF.

This chain joins TRBV5-1 and TRBJ2-1; 7 bases agree with TRBD1. Germline loops: CDR1 SGHRS, CDR2 YFSETQ. The trim removed 4 bases at V and 10 bases at J, leaving 5 bases unmatched. The CDR3 covers 12 residues. The CDR3 nucleotides are TGCGCCAGCAGCGAGAACAGGGGCGAGCAGTTCTTC. Translation: CASSENRGEQFF. Drawing the rest from reference TRBV5-1 and TRBJ2-1, the complete variable domain is KAGVTQTPRYLIKTRGQQVTLSCSPISGHRSVSWYQQTPGQGLQFLFEYFSETQRNKGNFPGRFSGRQFSNSRSEMNVSTLELGDSALYLCASSENRGEQFFGPGTRLTVL.

V is TRBV28 and J is TRBJ2-2; TRBD2 might be the D (6 bases). Deletions cut 9 bases from V and 4 bases from J, with 12 bases between. There are 13 residues in the CDR3. The germline gives CDR1 MDHEN, CDR2 SYDVKM. This chain's CDR3 is CASAGSTTGELFF. The CDR3 nucleotides read TGTGCCAGTGCGGGATCCACCACCGGGGAGCTGTTTTTT.

The V call is TRBV6-5, the J call TRBJ2-7; D might be TRBD1 (5 bases). Germline CDR1 is MNHEY and CDR2 is SVGAGI. This CDR3 is 14 amino acids long. The V end lost 7 bases, the J end lost 3 bases, and 16 bases lay between the germline ends. CDR3 coding DNA: TGTGCCAGCACCCCTAGGGGTTACGGCTACGAGCAGTACTTC. Protein sequence: CASTPRGYGYEQYF.

J is TRBJ2-7 and V is TRBV6-6; TRBD1 agrees at 10 bases. Trimming took 1 base from V and 5 from J; bases not matched to a gene: 8. This CDR3 has 16 amino acids. Looked up from germline, CDR1 is MNHNY and CDR2 is SVGAGI (reference sequence). The CDR3 coding sequence is TGTGCCAGCAGTTACTATGGACAGGGGGAGGGAAACGAGCAGTACTTC. Its translation: CASSYYGQGEGNEQYF.

The chain is built from TRBV6-5 and TRBJ2-7; 9 bases agree with TRBD1. J was trimmed by 4 bases and V by 6 bases; bases with no gene match: 10. Germline V gene lookup returns CDR1 MNHEY and CDR2 SVGAGI. This CDR3 spans 15 amino acids. CDR3 DNA: TGTGCCAGCAGAAGCGGGACAGGGTCATTTTACGAGCAGTACTTC. It codes for CASRSGTGSFYEQYF.

The J gene is TRBJ2-7, the V gene TRBV20-1, with D perhaps matching TRBD1 (6 bases). V was pared by 6 bases and J by 6 bases, with 12 bases between. Germline V CDR1 and CDR2: DFQATT, SNEGSKA (reference sequence). The CDR3 is 11 residues long. The CDR3 nucleotides read TGCAGTGCCGTGGGGGCAAGCGAGCAGTACTTC. This codes for CSAVGASEQYF.

This sequence joins TRBV4-3 and TRBJ1-4, with D possibly TRBD1 on 5 matching bases. The germline gives CDR1 LGHNA, CDR2 YSLEER. V was shortened by 0 bases and J by 5 bases, with 10 bases between the two germline ends. CDR3 length: 15 residues. The CDR3 DNA is TGCGCCAGCAGCCAAGATCTGGGGGGGAATGAAAAACTGTTTTTT. Residues: CASSQDLGGNEKLFF.

This clone turned up a few times. The gene calls are TRBV27 and TRBJ1-2, with TRBD1 identical over 9 bases. Per the germline V gene, CDR1 is MNHEY and CDR2 is SMNVEV (reference sequence). J was trimmed by 1 base and V by 5 bases; bases with no gene match: 11. The CDR3 spans 17 residues. This CDR3 is CASSPSRDRVNNYGYTF. The CDR3 bases are TGTGCCAGCAGTCCGTCCCGGGACAGGGTAAATAACTATGGCTACACCTTC.

The chain combines TRBV28 with TRBJ2-7; possibly TRBD1 for D (5 bases). This CDR3 contains 15 residues. Per the germline V gene, CDR1 is MDHEN and CDR2 is SYDVKM. The V and J ends lost 4 bases and 2 bases respectively, with 15 bases between them. CDR3 DNA: TGTGCCAGCAGTTCTCCACAGGTTACCCCCTACGAGCAGTACTTC. Translating it yields CASSSPQVTPYEQYF.

The chain carries TRBV19 and TRBJ2-7, with D perhaps TRBD2 (5 bases). This CDR3 region has 13 residues. V shed 6 bases and J shed 4 bases, with 13 bases lying between them. Germline loops: CDR1 LNHDA, CDR2 SQIVND (reference sequence). The CDR3 DNA reads TGTGCCAGTAGCCTGGAGGTTGGTTACGAGCAGTACTTC. It yields the protein CASSLEVGYEQYF.

V gene TRBV6-5 combines with J gene TRBJ2-2, with a weak D call TRBD1 (7 bases). The CDR3 is made up of 13 amino acids. Germline V CDR1 and CDR2: MNHEY, SVGAGI. V dropped 5 bases and J dropped 6 bases, with 10 bases sitting between them. Here the CDR3 reads CASSQGGPGELFF. The DNA for the CDR3 is TGTGCCAGCAGTCAGGGGGGTCCCGGGGAGCTGTTTTTT.

This chain links TRBV18 with TRBJ1-5, with 10 bases fitting TRBD1. Germline lookup yields CDR1 KGHSH and CDR2 LQKENI. This CDR3 contains 14 residues. V dropped 5 bases and J dropped 7; count of bases not matched to a gene: 5. CDR3 coding DNA: TGTGCCAGCTCAACGACAGGGGGCGAGCAGCCCCAGCATTTT. Encoded protein: CASSTTGGEQPQHF.

This chain uses TRBV5-5 with TRBJ2-7; 7 bases agree with TRBD1. V shed 4 bases, J shed 0 bases, and the junction held 7 bases outside the gene matches. Germline V gene lookup returns CDR1 SGHKS and CDR2 YYEKEE (reference sequence). The CDR3 sequence is 15 residues long. The CDR3 spells CASSPTRDSSYEQYF. The CDR3 region has the DNA TGTGCCAGCAGCCCGACACGGGACAGCTCCTACGAGCAGTACTTC.

The chain carries TRBV28 and TRBJ1-1, with 9 bases aligning to TRBD1. With 7 bases clipped from V and 1 base from J, the junction kept 4 bases outside the gene matches. The CDR3 spans 14 residues. Germline V gene data show CDR1 as MDHEN and CDR2 as SYDVKM. Here the CDR3 reads CASKRDRENTEAFF. CDR3 nucleotides: TGTGCCAGCAAACGGGACAGGGAGAACACTGAAGCTTTCTTT.

V usage is TRBV19 and J usage is TRBJ2-1; D uncertain. The CDR3 runs 14 residues. Trimming left V 6 bases short and J 0 bases short, with 9 bases between. CDR1 and CDR2 from the germline V gene are LNHDA and SQIVND (reference sequence). CDR3 region: CASSPISSYNEQFF. CDR3 bases: TGTGCCAGTAGCCCTATAAGCTCCTACAATGAGCAGTTCTTC. Drawing the rest from reference TRBV19 and TRBJ2-1, the complete variable domain is DGGITQSPKYLFRKEGQNVTLSCEQNLNHDAMYWYRQDPGQGLRLIYYSQIVNDFQKGDIAEGYSVSREKKESFPLTVTSAQKNPTAFYLCASSPISSYNEQFFGPGTRLTVL.

The chain links TRBV7-9 to TRBJ2-3; D is perhaps TRBD1 (6 bases). The germline CDR1 and CDR2 sequences are SEHNR and FQNEAQ (reference sequence). Trimming pared 3 bases from V and 4 bases from J, leaving 14 bases between. CDR3 length: 15 amino acids. As DNA, the CDR3 is TGTGCCAGCAGCTTGGGGGCCTCAGGGGCAGATACGCAGTATTTT. Translating it yields CASSLGASGADTQYF.

The CDR3 sequence is CASSPGGGQPQHF. Here the CDR3 DNA reads TGTGCCAGTAGTCCGGGGGGGGGTCAGCCCCAGCATTTT. V usage is TRBV19 and J usage is TRBJ1-5, with TRBD1 as a possible D gene (5 bases). V was shortened by 5 bases and J by 6 bases, with 11 bases between the two germline ends. In germline, CDR1 is LNHDA, CDR2 SQIVND (reference sequence). This CDR3 contains 13 residues.

This clone turned up a few times. The CDR3 coding sequence is TGTGCCAGCAGCTTAGAACAGACCAATGAGCAGTTCTTC. Amino acid sequence: CASSLEQTNEQFF. The V call is TRBV7-2, the J call TRBJ2-1; D is unresolved. This CDR3 comprises 13 residues. Germline values: CDR1 SGHTA, CDR2 FQGNSA. With 1 base removed from V and 6 bases from J, the gap between germline ends came to 7 bases.